These 29 T cell receptor beta chains were sequenced from one sample in a study of control samples from healthy donors and cancer patients. Data came from immunoSEQ multiplex PCR; TCRdb stores just in-frame clones and leaves some out. The sample shows more than 120,000 clones, 80% to 95% of them seen only once. Sequenced sample: blood. These receptors all come from a man aged 30 to 45 in good health.

In regard to this clone: Other DNA sequences in the sample encode the same CDR3. The V call is TRBV5-1, the J call TRBJ2-7; possible D gene TRBD2, 5 bases. The CDR3 extends over 13 amino acids. Germline V gene data show CDR1 as SGHRS and CDR2 as YFSETQ. V lost 0 bases and J lost 3, with 7 bases in between. CDR3 amino acids: CASSLGTGYEQYF. For the CDR3, the DNA is TGCGCCAGCAGCTTGGGGACTGGCTACGAGCAGTACTTC.

The CDR3 DNA reads TGTGCCAGCAGTGAGGTGGCATTGAACACTGAAGCTTTCTTT. Translated: CASSEVALNTEAFF. The J gene is TRBJ1-1, the V gene TRBV6-1; D remains unclear. CDR1 is MNHNS, CDR2 SASEGT, per germline. Trimming took off 3 bases at V and 0 bases at J, with 8 bases between the two ends. The CDR3 spans 14 residues.

The rearrangement uses TRBV18 and TRBJ2-1, with D unclear. The CDR3 totals 13 residues. From germline, CDR1 is KGHSH and CDR2 LQKENI. V was clipped by 1 base and J by 6 bases, with 7 bases between them. The CDR3 nucleotides are TGTGCCAGCTCACCACTGGCGTTCAATGAGCAGTTCTTC. This sequence encodes CASSPLAFNEQFF.

V and J are TRBV2 and TRBJ2-7, with D hard to call. Per germline, CDR1 SNHLY and CDR2 FYNNEI. This CDR3 is 12 amino acids long. V was trimmed by 6 bases and J by 1 base, leaving 7 bases between them. The CDR3 reads CASRYLSYEQYF. CDR3 nucleotide sequence: TGTGCCAGCAGGTATCTATCCTACGAGCAGTACTTC.

The V gene is TRBV5-1, the J gene TRBJ1-2; TRBD1 aligns across 8 bases. V shed 4 bases and J 8 bases; nucleotides not matched to a gene: 10. Germline CDR1 is SGHRS and CDR2 is YFSETQ. CDR3 length equals 14 residues. This CDR3 is CASSQVTGENGYTF. The CDR3 DNA sequence: TGCGCCAGCAGCCAAGTGACAGGGGAGAACGGCTACACCTTC.

This clone was seen a single time. The chain uses TRBV28 and TRBJ1-6, with 8 bases matching TRBD1. Germline CDR1 and CDR2: MDHEN and SYDVKM. The CDR3 totals 15 residues. The ends lost 6 bases at V and 6 bases at J; junction bases unmatched: 7. CDR3 sequence (DNA): TGTGCCAGCAGGTGGCAGGGGGCATCTAATTCACCCCTCCACTTT. Translated: CASRWQGASNSPLHF.

The chain carries TRBV18 and TRBJ2-7, with TRBD2 matching 10 bases. The CDR3 contains 16 residues. CDR1 and CDR2 from the germline V gene are KGHSH and LQKENI. Unmatched junction bases numbered 5, after V lost 2 bases and J lost 1 base. CDR3 DNA sequence: TGTGCCAGCTCACCAGAGCGGGGGGGCCGTTCCTACGAGCAGTACTTC. Its protein is CASSPERGGRSYEQYF.

The table lists this clone with a few counts. This specimen includes other DNA sequences encoding the same CDR3. The chain is built from TRBV27 and TRBJ2-3; D perhaps matches TRBD2 (5 bases). V was clipped by 0 bases and J by 3 bases, with 10 bases between them. The CDR3 runs 15 residues. Germline V lookup: CDR1 MNHEY, CDR2 SMNVEV (reference sequence). CDR3: CASSLSGWETDTQYF. In DNA, the CDR3 is TGTGCCAGCAGTTTATCAGGTTGGGAGACAGATACGCAGTATTTT.

This chain uses TRBV12-1 with TRBJ1-5; no check of the table's D call, TRBD1, against the DNA was made. TRBV12-1 is designated a pseudogene. This CDR3 has 14 residues. Here the CDR3 reads CASSFGTVNQPQHF. CDR3 sequence (DNA): TGTGCCAGCAGCTTCGGGACAGTAAATCAGCCCCAGCATTTT.

The chain employs TRBV19 and TRBJ2-3; D ambiguous. Germline CDR1 and CDR2: LNHDA and SQIVND (reference sequence). The CDR3 has 15 amino acids. Trimming pared 3 bases from V and 0 bases from J, leaving 10 bases between. The DNA of the CDR3 is TGTGCCAGTAGTATCCTGTTCTCGAGCACAGATACGCAGTATTTT. Translated, it gives CASSILFSSTDTQYF.

V gene TRBV6-2 or TRBV6-3 combines with J gene TRBJ2-1, with D possibly being TRBD2 (6 bases). CDR1 is MNHEY, CDR2 SVGEGT, per germline. The CDR3 consists of 14 residues. V lost 6 bases, J lost 9 bases, and 18 bases lay in between. In nucleotides, the CDR3 is TGTGCCAGCAGCGGAGGGGCGGTTTTCACTGAGCAGTTCTTC. This encodes CASSGGAVFTEQFF.

V is TRBV20-1 and J is TRBJ1-1, with D possibly being TRBD1 (5 bases). Trimming shortened V by 4 bases and J by 11 bases, and 11 bases separated the two germline ends. Germline V gene sequence: CDR1 DFQATT, CDR2 SNEGSKA (reference sequence). There are 10 residues in the CDR3. CDR3 loop: CSATGTGAFF. The CDR3 nucleotides are TGCAGTGCTACGGGGACCGGTGCTTTCTTT.

CDR3 sequence (DNA): TGTGCCAGCAGCCCCGGGACTAATACCTACGAGCAGTACTTC. This codes for CASSPGTNTYEQYF. This rearrangement joins TRBV9 to TRBJ2-7, with TRBD2 matching 7 bases. The CDR3 sequence is 14 residues long. Germline CDR1 reads SGDLS; CDR2 reads YYNGEE. V was clipped by 4 bases and J by 2 bases; unmatched bases: 6.

J is TRBJ1-2 and V is TRBV5-6; 9 bases line up with TRBD1. CDR3 length equals 15 residues. Per germline, CDR1 SGHDT and CDR2 YYEEEE. V was clipped by 3 bases and J by 2 bases; unmatched bases: 5. CDR3 nucleotides: TGTGCCAGCAGCTCGCCGGGACAGGGAAACTATGGCTACACCTTC. Protein sequence: CASSSPGQGNYGYTF.

The chain employs TRBV10-3 and TRBJ1-5; perhaps TRBD1 as D (5 bases). V was clipped by 0 bases and J by 0 bases, with 9 bases between them. The CDR3 has 16 amino acids. Germline CDR1 is ENHRY and CDR2 is SYGVKD. The CDR3 loop is CAISESRGSSNQPQHF. The CDR3 nucleotides read TGTGCCATCAGTGAGTCGCGGGGGAGTAGCAATCAGCCCCAGCATTTT.

The chain has TRBV30 and TRBJ2-3, with a possible D match to TRBD2 (6 bases). Looked up from germline, CDR1 is GTSNPN and CDR2 is SVGIG (reference sequence). The CDR3 consists of 14 residues. V lost 4 bases and J lost 7, with 18 bases in between. The CDR3: CAWTPRGTPHTQYF. The CDR3 DNA sequence: TGTGCCTGGACACCCCGAGGGACTCCACATACGCAGTATTTT.

V is TRBV2 and J is TRBJ1-1; 10 bases map to TRBD1. This CDR3 contains 16 residues. Germline CDR1 SNHLY, CDR2 FYNNEI. J was trimmed by 4 bases and V by 5 bases; bases with no gene match: 10. The CDR3 protein is CASSLPGQGRGTEAFF. CDR3 bases: TGTGCCAGCAGTTTACCGGGACAGGGGAGGGGCACTGAAGCTTTCTTT.

This clone was seen a few times. This rearrangement joins TRBV27 to TRBJ2-7; no reliable D call. V dropped 0 bases and J dropped 5 bases, with 8 bases sitting between them. CDR1 MNHEY and CDR2 SMNVEV come from the germline V gene (reference sequence). This CDR3 is 13 amino acids long. The CDR3 DNA sequence: TGTGCCAGCAGTTTATCTGGGGTCCACGAGCAGTACTTC. It specifies CASSLSGVHEQYF.

This clone has only a few counts. The genes are TRBV25-1 and TRBJ2-7, with D tentatively TRBD1 or TRBD2 (5 bases each). The germline V gene encodes CDR1 MGHDK and CDR2 SYGVNS. The CDR3 runs 15 residues. V lost 3 bases and J 2 bases, leaving 14 bases between the germline ends. CDR3 DNA sequence: TGTGCCAGCAGTGACGGGACCCAAGTACCCTACGAGCAGTACTTC. As protein: CASSDGTQVPYEQYF.

The rearrangement joins TRBV11-2 to TRBJ2-1, with D perhaps TRBD2 (7 bases). Germline V lookup: CDR1 SGHAT, CDR2 FQNNGV. V was cut by 4 bases and J by 4 bases, with 17 bases left in between. The CDR3 extends over 16 amino acids. This chain's CDR3 is CASSSWGGPPYNEQFF. The DNA of the CDR3 is TGTGCCAGCAGCTCCTGGGGGGGGCCACCGTACAATGAGCAGTTCTTC.

The chain has TRBV10-1 and TRBJ2-1; maybe TRBD1 (6 bases). V shed 1 base and J shed 8 bases, with 15 bases lying between them. The CDR3 contains 15 residues. Germline-derived CDR1 and CDR2 are WNHNN and SYGVQD (reference sequence). CDR3 in amino acids: CASSEFGQGNDEQFF. The CDR3 nucleotides are TGCGCCAGCAGTGAGTTTGGGCAGGGGAACGATGAGCAGTTCTTC.

The chain links TRBV6-6 to TRBJ2-1, with 7 bases aligning to TRBD2. There are 14 residues in the CDR3. The junction had 5 bases not matched to a gene; V was cut back by 1 base and J by 8 bases. Looked up from germline, CDR1 is MNHNY and CDR2 is SVGAGI (reference sequence). In DNA form, the CDR3 reads TGTGCCAGCAGTTACTTGACTAGCAGCGATGAGCAGTTCTTC. As protein: CASSYLTSSDEQFF.

The CDR3: CASSFQGAGANVLTF. The CDR3 DNA reads TGTGCCAGCAGTTTCCAGGGGGCTGGGGCCAACGTCCTGACTTTC. The J gene is TRBJ2-6, the V gene TRBV28; the match to TRBD1 covers 7 bases. Germline CDR1 is MDHEN and CDR2 is SYDVKM. Trimming cost V 3 bases and J 2 bases; bases outside gene matches: 1. The CDR3 consists of 15 residues.

This sequence joins TRBV24-1 and TRBJ2-7, with D maybe TRBD2 (6 bases). The CDR3 spans 12 residues. V lost 10 bases to trimming and J lost 1 base, with 10 bases between them. From germline, CDR1 is KGHDR and CDR2 SFDVKD. Written as DNA, the CDR3 is TGTGCCACAGCCGGGGGATCCTACGAGCAGTACTTC. Amino acid sequence: CATAGGSYEQYF.

This sequence joins TRBV5-1 and TRBJ1-3, with D uncertain. Trimming removed 5 bases at V and 2 bases at J, with 8 bases between. This CDR3 spans 13 amino acids. CDR1 is SGHRS, CDR2 YFSETQ, per germline. CDR3 sequence reads: CASRGLTGNTIYF. The CDR3 DNA sequence: TGCGCCAGCAGGGGTCTAACTGGAAACACCATATATTTT. Supplemented by reference TRBV5-1 and TRBJ1-3, the full variable domain reads KAGVTQTPRYLIKTRGQQVTLSCSPISGHRSVSWYQQTPGQGLQFLFEYFSETQRNKGNFPGRFSGRQFSNSRSEMNVSTLELGDSALYLCASRGLTGNTIYFGEGSWLTVV.

The chain uses TRBV6-5 and TRBJ1-2; 9 bases match TRBD1. This CDR3 contains 14 residues. V trimming: 2 bases; J trimming: 8 bases; junction bases outside the gene matches: 6. Germline lookup yields CDR1 MNHEY and CDR2 SVGAGI. For the CDR3, the DNA is TGTGCCAGCAGTTACCGGGACAGGGAGGGCGGCTACACCTTC. Translation gives CASSYRDREGGYTF.

This sequence joins TRBV27 and TRBJ2-2; 9 bases align to TRBD1. V lost 5 bases to trimming and J lost 6 bases; unmatched junction nucleotides: 4. The CDR3 has 14 amino acids. The germline V gene has CDR1 MNHEY and CDR2 SMNVEV (reference sequence). CDR3 protein: CASSRDRVAGELFF. The CDR3 DNA is TGTGCCAGCAGTAGGGACAGGGTTGCCGGGGAGCTGTTTTTT.

The genes are TRBV5-1 and TRBJ1-1, with D unclear. This CDR3 is built from 14 residues. CDR1 and CDR2 from the germline V gene are SGHRS and YFSETQ. Trimming took off 6 bases at V and 0 bases at J, with 12 bases between the two ends. This CDR3 reads CASTLEKMNTEAFF. CDR3 nucleotide sequence: TGCGCCAGCACCCTGGAAAAGATGAACACTGAAGCTTTCTTT.

V gene TRBV21-1 combines with J gene TRBJ2-7; the table names TRBD1, a call not compared with the DNA. TRBV21-1 is a pseudogene. The CDR3 has 16 residues. The CDR3 DNA reads TGTGCCAGCAGCAAATTCCTGGGACAGGTAGTCTACGAGCAGTACTTC. The encoded protein is CASSKFLGQVVYEQYF.